These 28 T cell receptor beta chains came from one sample sequenced in a study of graft-versus-host responses after intestinal transplantation. TCRdb keeps only in-frame clones here, not all; method: immunoSEQ multiplex PCR. The top ten hold roughly 9% of the sample, which has about 12,000 clones, less than 85% seen once. Sequencing was performed on PBMCs, taken around 310 days after intestinal transplant. The receptors here all came from a human patient who received an intestinal transplant, so some T cells may come from the graft donor.

This rearrangement joins TRBV4-3 to TRBJ2-1; the match to TRBD2 covers 11 bases. Germline V gene lookup returns CDR1 LGHNA and CDR2 YSLEER. The CDR3 consists of 19 residues. Germline trimming cut 11 bases from V and 9 bases from J; bases unmatched to any gene: 27. Here the CDR3 DNA reads TGCGCCGGCCTTCTGAAGGGGTTAGCGGGAGGGCCCCGCCGAAGTGAGCAGTTCTTC. Protein product: CAGLLKGLAGGPRRSEQFF.

This chain links TRBV6-1 with TRBJ1-5, with 7 positions matching TRBD1. CDR1 is MNHNS, CDR2 SASEGT, per germline. This CDR3 has 14 amino acids. The V gene end was trimmed by 7 bases and the J gene end by 4 bases; junction bases not matched to a gene: 7. In DNA form, the CDR3 reads TGTGCCAGCAAAAGGGGGCGAGGGAATCAGCCCCAGCATTTT. It encodes CASKRGRGNQPQHF.

In this sample, this clone turned up a few times. V gene TRBV19 combines with J gene TRBJ2-5; D ambiguous. Between the trimmed V and J ends, which lost 4 bases and 3 bases, there was a span of 9 bases. Germline CDR1 LNHDA, CDR2 SQIVND (reference sequence). The CDR3 consists of 13 residues. In DNA, the CDR3 is TGTGCCAGTAGTACCGCCCGGGAAGAGACCCAGTACTTC. Protein product: CASSTAREETQYF.

This rearrangement joins TRBV9 to TRBJ2-3, with unresolved D. The germline V gene has CDR1 SGDLS and CDR2 YYNGEE. The V gene lost 0 bases and the J gene lost 3 bases, with 5 bases spanning the gap. The CDR3 contains 13 residues. The CDR3 spells CASSVGTTDTQYF. The CDR3 region has the DNA TGTGCCAGCAGCGTAGGCACAACAGATACGCAGTATTTT.

V and J are TRBV9 and TRBJ2-1; 8 bases agree with TRBD2. The CDR3 spans 15 residues. After removal of 5 bases from V and 5 bases from J, the junction contained 9 bases not matched to a gene. CDR1 and CDR2 (germline): SGDLS, YYNGEE. DNA for the CDR3: TGTGCCAGCAGGCCGGGGGAACTAGCGGACAATGAGCAGTTCTTC. Residues: CASRPGELADNEQFF.

The table lists this clone with a count of one. This chain connects TRBV6-5 to TRBJ2-2; TRBD1 matches at 8 bases. The germline V gene encodes CDR1 MNHEY and CDR2 SVGAGI. CDR3 length: 14 amino acids. V shed 4 bases and J 4 bases; nucleotides not matched to a gene: 2. Written as DNA, the CDR3 is TGTGCCAGCAGTTGGACAGGGAGCACCGGGGAGCTGTTTTTT. Protein: CASSWTGSTGELFF.

This chain connects TRBV6-6 to TRBJ2-2; 7 bases agree with TRBD1. J gave up 1 base and V 5 bases, and 4 bases lay outside the gene matches. Germline loops: CDR1 MNHNY, CDR2 SVGAGI (reference sequence). The CDR3 sequence is 15 residues long. This CDR3 is CASSPTGENTGELFF. DNA of the CDR3: TGTGCCAGCAGTCCCACAGGGGAGAACACCGGGGAGCTGTTTTTT.

The V call is TRBV7-9, the J call TRBJ2-5, with 8 bases that match TRBD1. Trimming took 3 bases from V and 5 from J; bases not matched to a gene: 8. The CDR3 has 15 amino acids. Germline CDR1 is SEHNR and CDR2 is FQNEAQ (reference sequence). In DNA, the CDR3 is TGTGCCAGCAGCTTGGGACAGGTTCCCGAGGAGACCCAGTACTTC. Encoded protein: CASSLGQVPEETQYF.

The V gene is TRBV6-6, the J gene TRBJ1-3; D is uncertain. V was cut by 8 bases and J by 1 base, with 9 bases left in between. Germline assignment: CDR1 MNHNY and CDR2 SVGAGI (reference sequence). This CDR3 is built from 13 residues. The CDR3 coding sequence is TGTGCCAGCTTATTGGGGTCTGGAAACACCATATATTTT. Translating it yields CASLLGSGNTIYF.

The genes are TRBV7-2 and TRBJ1-2; 8 bases fit TRBD1. Germline trimming cut 5 bases from V and 6 bases from J; bases unmatched to any gene: 11. Germline assignment: CDR1 SGHTA and CDR2 FQGNSA. This CDR3 is 15 amino acids long. For the CDR3, the DNA is TGTGCCAGCAGCCCCCGGGACAGGTCGAAAGATGGCTACACCTTC. Translation gives CASSPRDRSKDGYTF. Variable domain in full (rest from reference TRBV7-2 and TRBJ1-2): GAGVSQSPSNKVTEKGKDVELRCDPISGHTALYWYRQSLGQGLEFLIYFQGNSAPDKSGLPSDRFSAERTGGSVSTLTIQRTQQEDSAVYLCASSPRDRSKDGYTFGSGTRLTVV.

CDR3 region: CASSDPPSSGANVLTF. For the CDR3, the DNA is TGTGCCAGCAGTGACCCCCCTAGCTCTGGGGCCAACGTCCTGACTTTC. The chain joins TRBV25-1 to TRBJ2-6, with D unresolved. CDR1 MGHDK and CDR2 SYGVNS come from the germline V gene. This CDR3 is built from 16 residues. Trimming left V 3 bases short and J 0 bases short, with 9 bases between. Complete variable domain (other parts from reference TRBV25-1 and TRBJ2-6): EADIYQTPRYLVIGTGKKITLECSQTMGHDKMYWYQQDPGMELHLIHYSYGVNSTEKGDLSSESTVSRIRTEHFPLTLESARPSHTSQYLCASSDPPSSGANVLTFGAGSRLTVL.

This clone appeared once. The chain has TRBV25-1 and TRBJ2-7, with D unresolved. The germline gives CDR1 MGHDK, CDR2 SYGVNS. The V and J ends lost 5 bases and 3 bases respectively, with 11 bases between them. The CDR3 contains 13 residues. The CDR3 DNA follows: TGTGCCAGCAGTCCACGTCGGTTCTACGAGCAGTACTTC. Its translation: CASSPRRFYEQYF.

The gene calls are TRBV7-9 and TRBJ2-2; D is unclear. CDR3 length: 16 amino acids. Trimming stripped 2 bases from V and 4 bases from J, with 14 bases between. Germline V gene lookup returns CDR1 SEHNR and CDR2 FQNEAQ (reference sequence). CDR3 sequence: CASSLRGVTPTGELFF. The DNA for the CDR3 is TGTGCCAGCAGCTTACGAGGAGTAACCCCCACCGGGGAGCTGTTTTTT.

The chain employs TRBV27 and TRBJ1-1, with 8 bases fitting TRBD1. The CDR3 is made up of 13 amino acids. In germline, CDR1 is MNHEY, CDR2 SMNVEV (reference sequence). J gave up 11 bases and V 1 base, and 6 bases lay outside the gene matches. CDR3 sequence reads: CASSLFTGGTAFF. CDR3 DNA: TGTGCCAGCAGTTTATTCACAGGGGGAACGGCTTTCTTT.

Only one count was recorded for this clone. V gene TRBV7-3 combines with J gene TRBJ2-5, with D possibly matching TRBD1 (6 bases). The CDR3 runs 13 residues. Germline assignment: CDR1 SGHTA and CDR2 FQGTGA. Trimming left V 4 bases short and J 3 bases short, with 9 bases between. Here the CDR3 DNA reads TGTGCCAGCAGCTCAACAGGGAAAGAGACCCAGTACTTC. Translation gives CASSSTGKETQYF.

This clone was counted only a few times. The chain couples TRBV28 to TRBJ2-2; weak D call: TRBD2 (6 bases). The CDR3 covers 14 residues. Germline lookup yields CDR1 MDHEN and CDR2 SYDVKM. The V gene lost 2 bases and the J gene lost 7 bases, with 11 bases spanning the gap. The chain's CDR3 is CASSLSGLDGELFF. DNA of the CDR3: TGTGCCAGCAGTTTAAGCGGGCTGGACGGGGAGCTGTTTTTT.

The chain has TRBV29-1 and TRBJ1-4; possible D gene TRBD1, 5 bases. The germline V and J ends were trimmed by 2 bases and 8 bases, with 15 bases remaining between them. The CDR3 spans 14 residues. Germline CDR1 is SQVTM and CDR2 is ANQGSEA. This CDR3 reads CSVELEGNGEKLFF. The CDR3 DNA follows: TGCAGCGTTGAACTCGAGGGGAATGGGGAAAAACTGTTTTTT.

The rearrangement joins TRBV9 to TRBJ2-3; 14 nucleotides agree with TRBD2. Germline assignment: CDR1 SGDLS and CDR2 YYNGEE. CDR3 size: 16 residues. The V segment lost 3 bases and the J segment 6 bases; nucleotides outside the gene matches: 6. The CDR3 loop is CASSARLAGGADTQYF. CDR3 DNA sequence: TGTGCCAGCAGCGCCCGACTAGCGGGGGGGGCGGATACGCAGTATTTT.

The chain couples TRBV7-6 to TRBJ2-2, with D perhaps matching TRBD2 (5 bases). The germline V gene has CDR1 SGHVS and CDR2 FNYEAQ. The CDR3 extends over 15 amino acids. V lost 5 bases to trimming and J lost 4 bases, with 14 bases between them. The CDR3 nucleotides read TGTGCCAGCAGCCCCGGGGAGCTAGCCACCGGGGAGCTGTTTTTT. Amino acids: CASSPGELATGELFF.

This clone has only a few counts. The chain has TRBV6-1 and TRBJ1-5; D gene uncertain. Germline values: CDR1 MNHNS, CDR2 SASEGT. This CDR3 has 15 amino acids. Trimming took off 1 base at V and 2 bases at J, with 9 bases between the two ends. CDR3 in DNA: TGTGCCAGCAGTGAAGGAAGAACAGGCAATCAGCCCCAGCATTTT. Its protein product is CASSEGRTGNQPQHF.

The V call is TRBV29-1, the J call TRBJ2-1, with TRBD2 identical over 9 bases. Unmatched junction bases numbered 6, after V lost 4 bases and J lost 5 bases. Germline loops: CDR1 SQVTM, CDR2 ANQGSEA. CDR3 length equals 14 residues. As DNA, the CDR3 is TGCAGCGTTGCCTGGGTAGCGGGAGACAATGAGCAGTTCTTC. Translating it yields CSVAWVAGDNEQFF.

The chain employs TRBV28 and TRBJ2-1; D is unclear. CDR3 size: 14 residues. The V and J ends lost 1 base and 4 bases respectively, with 8 bases between them. Germline loops: CDR1 MDHEN, CDR2 SYDVKM. CDR3 coding DNA: TGTGCCAGCAGTTTATTATCTGATTACAATGAGCAGTTCTTC. It encodes CASSLLSDYNEQFF.

The chain links TRBV12-5 to TRBJ1-2; unclear D gene. CDR1 and CDR2 (germline): LGHNT, FRNRAP. Trimming took 6 bases from V and 2 from J, leaving 16 bases between them. CDR3 length equals 15 residues. DNA of the CDR3: TGTGCTAGTGGCCTGGTTTGGTGGGAGAACTATGGCTACACCTTC. Protein: CASGLVWWENYGYTF. The variable domain in full, completed from reference TRBV12-5 and TRBJ1-2, reads DARVTQTPRHKVTEMGQEVTMRCQPILGHNTVFWYRQTMMQGLELLAYFRNRAPLDDSGMPKDRFSAEMPDATLATLKIQPSEPRDSAVYFCASGLVWWENYGYTFGSGTRLTVV.

The V gene is TRBV7-6, the J gene TRBJ2-1; tentative D call: TRBD2 (6 bases). The V gene's germline CDR1 is SGHVS and CDR2 FNYEAQ. The V end lost 1 base, the J end lost 5 bases, and 12 bases lay between the germline ends. The CDR3 runs 15 residues. CDR3 DNA sequence: TGTGCCAGCAGCTTAGTTAGCGGACATAACAATGAGCAGTTCTTC. Translated, it gives CASSLVSGHNNEQFF.

A word on this clone: Germline is not matched at one junction end, which may reflect a read error. The same CDR3 also results from other DNA sequences found in this sample. The gene calls are TRBV7-2 and TRBJ1-5, with D unresolved. Germline CDR1 and CDR2: SGHTA and FQGNSA. The CDR3 contains 13 residues. CDR3 loop: CASSLFSNQPQHF. CDR3 nucleotide sequence: TGCGCCAGCAGCTTATTTAGCAATCAGCCCCAGCATTTT. The variable domain in full, with the rest retrieved from reference TRBV7-2 and TRBJ1-5, is GAGVSQSPSNKVTEKGKDVELRCDPISGHTALYWYRQSLGQGLEFLIYFQGNSAPDKSGLPSDRFSAERTGGSVSTLTIQRTQQEDSAVYLCASSLFSNQPQHFGDGTRLSIL.

This chain uses TRBV7-3 with TRBJ2-7; D unclear. From germline, CDR1 is SGHTA and CDR2 FQGTGA. This CDR3 has 13 amino acids. Trimming cost V 4 bases and J 3 bases, with 10 bases left between them. The CDR3 sequence: CASSSYPNYEQYF. CDR3 DNA sequence: TGTGCCAGCAGCTCCTACCCTAACTACGAGCAGTACTTC.

V is TRBV6-1 and J is TRBJ1-1; tentative D call: TRBD1 (6 bases). Germline CDR1 and CDR2: MNHNS and SASEGT. V lost 0 bases, J lost 1 base, and 12 bases lay in between. The CDR3 consists of 16 residues. The CDR3 spells CASSEANRVGNTEAFF. CDR3 bases: TGTGCCAGCAGTGAAGCCAACAGGGTAGGGAACACTGAAGCTTTCTTT.

This chain connects TRBV14 to TRBJ1-5; D possibly corresponds to TRBD1 (6 bases). Germline CDR1 reads SGHDN; CDR2 reads FVKESK. Trimming shortened V by 5 bases and J by 4 bases, and 9 bases separated the two germline ends. The CDR3 is 13 residues long. This chain's CDR3 is CASSSDSNQPQHF. The CDR3 DNA sequence: TGTGCCAGCAGCTCGGACAGTAATCAGCCCCAGCATTTT.